One and the same sample provided the 25 T cell receptor beta chains below, sequenced in a study of cytomegalovirus exposure and HLA in healthy donors. Researchers ran the PCR with 60 Vbeta and 13 Jbeta primers. The repertoire was sequenced with immunoSEQ multiplex PCR; TCRdb's copy has only in-frame clones and lacks some. The sample lists about 140,000 clones; around 80% were seen once. Sequencing was done on a sample of PBMCs. These receptors were obtained from a male donor in good health and CMV-seronegative.

This rearrangement joins TRBV2 to TRBJ1-2; no firm D call. CDR1 and CDR2 from the germline V gene are SNHLY and FYNNEI. Trimming cost V 2 bases and J 6 bases, with 7 bases left between them. CDR3 length: 12 amino acids. Here the CDR3 DNA reads TGTGCCAGCAGTGAACAGAAAGATGGCTACACCTTC. This encodes CASSEQKDGYTF.

This chain joins TRBV7-9 and TRBJ2-2; D might be TRBD2 (6 bases). In germline, CDR1 is SEHNR, CDR2 FQNEAQ (reference sequence). V shed 4 bases and J shed 0 bases, with 9 bases lying between them. CDR3 size: 15 residues. The CDR3 region is CASSWRGSNTGELFF. The CDR3 DNA sequence: TGTGCCAGCAGCTGGCGGGGTTCGAACACCGGGGAGCTGTTTTTT.

V is TRBV7-8 and J is TRBJ1-1; D uncertain. CDR3 length equals 16 residues. The V end lost 1 base, the J end lost 1 base, and 13 bases lay between the germline ends. Germline CDR1 SGHVS, CDR2 FQNEAQ. CDR3 bases: TGTGCCAGCAGCTTAGGGGAGGCCTTCCAGAACACTGAAGCTTTCTTT. This encodes CASSLGEAFQNTEAFF.

On this clone itself: At one end, the junction sequence differs from germline, possibly due to a read error. The V call is TRBV5-1, the J call TRBJ2-6; 9 bases align to TRBD1. This CDR3 comprises 16 residues. Germline V gene sequence: CDR1 SGHRS, CDR2 YFSETQ. The CDR3 loop reads CASSPGTGSGANGLTF. The CDR3 DNA reads as TGCGCCAGCAGCCCAGGGACAGGGTCTGGGGCCAACGGCCTGACTTTC.

The chain recombines TRBV5-1 with TRBJ1-2; TRBD1 matches 8 bases. The CDR3 runs 14 residues. Germline CDR1 is SGHRS and CDR2 is YFSETQ. The ends lost 7 bases at V and 4 bases at J; junction bases unmatched: 9. CDR3 in DNA: TGCGCCAGCGCTCTCGAGGACAGGGCCTATGGCTACACCTTC. It is translated as CASALEDRAYGYTF.

The rearrangement joins TRBV6-5 to TRBJ2-3; D may be TRBD2 (6 bases). V was trimmed by 2 bases and J by 6 bases, leaving 12 bases between them. The CDR3 consists of 14 residues. CDR1 is MNHEY and CDR2 is SVGAGI in the germline V gene. This chain's CDR3 is CASSYGGARDTQYF. The CDR3 nucleotides are TGTGCCAGCAGTTACGGAGGGGCACGGGATACGCAGTATTTT.

J is TRBJ2-1 and V is TRBV5-1, with a weak D call TRBD2 (7 bases). Germline lookup yields CDR1 SGHRS and CDR2 YFSETQ. The CDR3 has 15 residues. Deletions cut 2 bases from V and 4 bases from J, with 13 bases between. CDR3 coding DNA: TGCGCCAGCAGCTTCGAGGGGGGGATTTACAATGAGCAGTTCTTC. Its protein product is CASSFEGGIYNEQFF.

The gene calls are TRBV4-3 and TRBJ2-7, with 7 bases lining up with TRBD2. V lost 0 bases, J lost 4 bases, and 6 bases stayed unmatched. Germline CDR1 reads LGHNA; CDR2 reads YSLEER. The CDR3 contains 15 residues. DNA of the CDR3: TGCGCCAGCAGCCAAGATAGGACTAGAACGTACGAGCAGTACTTC. This sequence encodes CASSQDRTRTYEQYF.

Worth noting for this clone: The limits of the CDR3 on the DNA are not certain, so only TCRdb's listed CDR3 is given. The chain carries TRBV2 and TRBJ1-1. The CDR3 spans 13 residues, counting both ends. The germline gives CDR1 SNHLY, CDR2 FYNNEI. CDR3 sequence reads: CASTLMWGDGTFF.

This chain links TRBV5-1 with TRBJ1-1; D might be TRBD1 (6 bases). The V gene's germline CDR1 is SGHRS and CDR2 YFSETQ. V was trimmed by 1 base and J by 1 base, leaving 8 bases between them. CDR3 length: 14 amino acids. CDR3 loop: CASSLTGWNTEAFF. The CDR3 nucleotides are TGCGCCAGCAGCTTGACAGGGTGGAACACTGAAGCTTTCTTT.

The rearrangement links TRBV27 to TRBJ1-2; no clear D. The V gene lost 2 bases and the J gene lost 3 bases, with 7 bases spanning the gap. The CDR3 totals 13 residues. CDR1 is MNHEY, CDR2 SMNVEV, per germline (reference sequence). The CDR3 protein is CASSLAGHYGYTF. The CDR3 DNA follows: TGTGCCAGCAGTTTAGCGGGCCACTATGGCTACACCTTC.

The V and J genes are TRBV11-2 and TRBJ1-2; tentative D call: TRBD1 (5 bases). Germline assignment: CDR1 SGHAT and CDR2 FQNNGV. The CDR3 covers 12 residues. V dropped 4 bases and J dropped 8 bases, with 11 bases sitting between them. The CDR3 nucleotides are TGTGCCAGCAGCTGGGGGGGGGTAGGCTACACCTTC. It encodes CASSWGGVGYTF. Based on the CDR3 plus reference TRBV11-2 and TRBJ1-2, the full variable domain is EAGVAQSPRYKIIEKRQSVAFWCNPISGHATLYWYQQILGQGPKLLIQFQNNGVVDDSQLPKDRFSAERLKGVDSTLKIQPAKLEDSAVYLCASSWGGVGYTFGSGTRLTVV.

The genes are TRBV5-1 and TRBJ1-2, with 9 bases fitting TRBD1. Germline CDR1 is SGHRS and CDR2 is YFSETQ. CDR3 size: 15 residues. Trimming removed 2 bases from V and 5 bases from J; junction bases left unmatched: 7. CDR3 region: CASSFRDRAPYGYTF. The CDR3 DNA reads as TGCGCCAGCAGCTTCCGGGACAGGGCCCCGTATGGCTACACCTTC.

The chain couples TRBV27 to TRBJ1-2, with 9 bases matching TRBD1. V trimming: 2 bases; J trimming: 5 bases; junction bases outside the gene matches: 6. Germline V lookup: CDR1 MNHEY, CDR2 SMNVEV (reference sequence). This CDR3 comprises 15 residues. The chain's CDR3 is CASSLVPGTGYGYTF. CDR3 in DNA: TGTGCCAGCAGTTTAGTGCCAGGGACAGGGTATGGCTACACCTTC.

The chain couples TRBV27 to TRBJ2-7, with D perhaps matching TRBD1 (6 bases). This CDR3 has 17 amino acids. From germline, CDR1 is MNHEY and CDR2 SMNVEV (reference sequence). Trimming removed 5 bases at V and 0 bases at J, with 20 bases between. CDR3 DNA sequence: TGTGCCAGCAGTCCATTTGGATGGGGGCTGAGCTCCTACGAGCAGTACTTC. Translated, it gives CASSPFGWGLSSYEQYF.

The chain couples TRBV6-5 to TRBJ1-2; D is unresolved. Germline assignment: CDR1 MNHEY and CDR2 SVGAGI. The CDR3 covers 14 residues. Trimming took off 2 bases at V and 8 bases at J, with 15 bases between the two ends. The CDR3 region is CASSYAGGQPGYTF. CDR3 coding DNA: TGTGCCAGCAGTTACGCGGGTGGGCAACCCGGCTACACCTTC.

This chain uses TRBV19 with TRBJ1-6; D unresolved. Trimming took off 3 bases at V and 10 bases at J, with 10 bases between the two ends. The CDR3 spans 13 residues. Germline lookup yields CDR1 LNHDA and CDR2 SQIVND (reference sequence). DNA of the CDR3: TGTGCCAGTAGTATGACTTCAGAATCACCCCTCCACTTT. Protein product: CASSMTSESPLHF.

The rearrangement joins TRBV27 to TRBJ1-1, with D possibly being TRBD1 (6 bases). The CDR3 extends over 13 amino acids. Looked up from germline, CDR1 is MNHEY and CDR2 is SMNVEV (reference sequence). Between the trimmed V and J ends, which lost 5 bases and 3 bases, there was a span of 10 bases. The DNA for the CDR3 is TGTGCCAGCAGTGCCAGGGGCCACACTGAAGCTTTCTTT. Its protein product is CASSARGHTEAFF.

V usage is TRBV27 and J usage is TRBJ2-2; 9 nucleotides match TRBD1. CDR3 size: 18 residues. The V and J ends lost 3 bases and 3 bases, in that order; junction bases with no gene match: 11. Germline V CDR1 and CDR2: MNHEY, SMNVEV (reference sequence). This CDR3 reads CASSFITRDRVYTGELFF. The CDR3 DNA reads TGTGCCAGCAGTTTCATCACCCGGGACAGGGTCTACACCGGGGAGCTGTTTTTT.

The rearrangement links TRBV5-1 to TRBJ1-5, with TRBD1 identical over 7 bases. The CDR3 runs 13 residues. Per the germline V gene, CDR1 is SGHRS and CDR2 is YFSETQ. V dropped 4 bases and J dropped 6; count of bases not matched to a gene: 4. CDR3 bases: TGCGCCAGCAGCCCGCAGGGGGGTCAGCCCCAGCATTTT. This sequence encodes CASSPQGGQPQHF.

The J gene is TRBJ2-5, the V gene TRBV5-6; tentative D call: TRBD2 (5 bases). Germline V gene data show CDR1 as SGHDT and CDR2 as YYEEEE. Between the trimmed V and J ends, which lost 4 bases and 4 bases, there was a span of 14 bases. CDR3 size: 14 residues. The CDR3 loop is CASSPLPGIETQYF. The CDR3 nucleotides read TGTGCCAGCAGCCCACTGCCCGGGATAGAGACCCAGTACTTC.

The CDR3 protein is CASSADYTQYF. The CDR3 nucleotides read TGCGCCAGCAGTGCGGACTATACGCAGTATTTT. J is TRBJ2-3 and V is TRBV10-2, with a tentative D call TRBD2 (5 bases). V lost 4 bases to trimming and J lost 7 bases, with 6 bases between them. Germline-derived CDR1 and CDR2 are WSHSY and SAAADI. The CDR3 runs 11 residues.

The chain is built from TRBV28 and TRBJ1-5; D gene uncertain. Germline CDR1 and CDR2: MDHEN and SYDVKM. Trimming pared 6 bases from V and 2 bases from J, leaving 14 bases between. This CDR3 contains 15 residues. The CDR3 reads CASRPESSGNQPQHF. CDR3 coding DNA: TGTGCCAGCAGACCGGAGAGTTCTGGCAATCAGCCCCAGCATTTT.

V is TRBV7-2 and J is TRBJ2-3; 12 bases align to TRBD2. The CDR3 is 17 residues long. CDR1 is SGHTA and CDR2 is FQGNSA in the germline V gene. The J segment lost 6 bases and the V segment lost 2 bases, leaving 9 bases of the junction unmatched. The CDR3 DNA reads TGTGCCAGCAGCTTAAGGGCTAGCGGGGGGGTAGGCGATACGCAGTATTTT. Translated, it gives CASSLRASGGVGDTQYF.

This clone has more than one count but fewer than ten. The rearrangement links TRBV5-1 to TRBJ2-3, with D perhaps matching TRBD2 (6 bases). V was cut by 7 bases and J by 0 bases, with 9 bases left in between. CDR3 size: 13 residues. Germline V CDR1 and CDR2: SGHRS, YFSETQ. The DNA for the CDR3 is TGCGCCAGCGAGGGAGGCAGCACAGATACGCAGTATTTT. Its translation is CASEGGSTDTQYF.